This TCR beta chain derives from a study of tumor-infiltrating lymphocytes in oesophageal squamous cell carcinoma. MiXCR, applied by TCRdb to the PCR reads, yields one record per CDR3 protein. The sample includes tens of thousands of distinct CDR3 sequences, about a third of them seen just once. This clonotype was seen more than once but under ten times. The CDR3 spans 15 residues. The germline V and J ends were trimmed by 6 bases and 0 bases, with 12 bases remaining between them. Germline loops: CDR1 SEHNR, CDR2 FQNEAQ (reference sequence). Sequencing was done on a sample of esophageal tumor tissue. This sequence joins TRBV7-9 and TRBJ2-4; TRBD1 or TRBD2 may be the D gene (6 bases each). The sequence was obtained from a female donor with esophageal squamous cell carcinoma. In nucleotides, the CDR3 is TGTGCCAGCAGGGAAGGGGGGTTAGCCAAAAACATTCAGTACTTC. It yields the protein CASREGGLAKNIQYF.